This entry lists 26 T cell receptor beta chains sequenced from one sample in a study of OX40 agonist ivuxolimab in advanced cancers. The data were produced by immunoSEQ multiplex PCR, yet TCRdb's version contains in-frame clones alone and is incomplete. The sample lists about 46,000 clones; roughly nine tenths were seen once. Specimen: CD4+ or CD8+ T cells sorted from blood, collected in a trial of the OX40 agonist ivuxolimab. All receptors come from an adult with an advanced solid tumor such as melanoma, head and neck, liver or kidney cancer.

The V call is TRBV4-3, the J call TRBJ1-2; 9 bases fit TRBD1. V lost 4 bases and J lost 4; bases outside the gene matches: 4. Germline-derived CDR1 and CDR2 are LGHNA and YSLEER. The CDR3 has 14 amino acids. CDR3 loop: CASSPTGGAYGYTF. For the CDR3, the DNA is TGCGCCAGCAGCCCCACAGGGGGCGCCTATGGCTACACCTTC.

For the CDR3, the DNA is TGTGCCAGGCCCCCAAGGGACAGGACGGAAGACTATGGCTACACCTTC. Encoded protein: CARPPRDRTEDYGYTF. The gene calls are TRBV19 and TRBJ1-2; 8 bases are a match to TRBD1. The CDR3 extends over 16 amino acids. The germline CDR1 and CDR2 sequences are LNHDA and SQIVND (reference sequence). With 9 bases clipped from V and 3 bases from J, the junction kept 15 bases outside the gene matches. Looking up the rest from reference TRBV19 and TRBJ1-2 gives the full variable domain: DGGITQSPKYLFRKEGQNVTLSCEQNLNHDAMYWYRQDPGQGLRLIYYSQIVNDFQKGDIAEGYSVSREKKESFPLTVTSAQKNPTAFYLCARPPRDRTEDYGYTFGSGTRLTVV.

The V and J genes are TRBV27 and TRBJ1-5; possible D gene TRBD1, 6 bases. V lost 7 bases, J lost 6 bases, and 19 bases lay in between. The CDR3 is 15 residues long. Germline V lookup: CDR1 MNHEY, CDR2 SMNVEV (reference sequence). The CDR3 DNA follows: TGTGCCAGCAAAGAAGATTGGGGGGCGGTTCAGCCCCAGCATTTT. Translation: CASKEDWGAVQPQHF.

Remarks on this clone: This CDR3 is also generated by other DNA sequences in the sample. The CDR3 here is CASSYGTGELFF. CDR3 in DNA: TGTGCCAGCAGTTACGGGACCGGGGAGCTGTTTTTT. V and J are TRBV6-5 and TRBJ2-2; no definite D call. The CDR3 sequence is 12 residues long. The V end lost 2 bases, the J end lost 5 bases, and 3 bases lay between the germline ends. Germline loops: CDR1 MNHEY, CDR2 SVGAGI.

The chain carries TRBV11-3 and TRBJ2-7; 7 positions match TRBD1. The ends lost 4 bases at V and 2 bases at J; junction bases unmatched: 8. The length of the CDR3 is 15 residues. Germline CDR1 reads SGHNT; CDR2 reads YENEEA. The CDR3 DNA follows: TGTGCCAGCAGCTACCCGAGACAGGGAACCTACGAGCAGTACTTC. Encoded protein: CASSYPRQGTYEQYF.

As regards this clone: At one of its ends the junction is not consistent with the germline gene, which may arise from a read error. The chain uses TRBV7-9 and TRBJ1-2; D not resolved. The CDR3 loop spans 14 amino acids. CDR1 is SEHNR, CDR2 FQNEAQ, per germline (reference sequence). CDR3: CASSQGGWGYGYTF. The CDR3, as DNA: TGCGCCAGCAGCCAAGGAGGATGGGGCTATGGCTACACCTTC. Together with reference TRBV7-9 and TRBJ1-2, the CDR3 gives the full variable domain: DTGVSQNPRHKITKRGQNVTFRCDPISEHNRLYWYRQTLGQGPEFLTYFQNEAQLEKSRLLSDRFSAERPKGSFSTLEIQRTEQGDSAMYLCASSQGGWGYGYTFGSGTRLTVV.

The rearrangement uses TRBV2 and TRBJ2-3; 12 bases match TRBD2. This CDR3 region has 15 residues. V dropped 6 bases and J dropped 1; count of bases not matched to a gene: 2. Germline V gene data show CDR1 as SNHLY and CDR2 as FYNNEI. The CDR3 spells CASSWTSGGTDTQYF. The CDR3 nucleotides are TGTGCCAGCAGCTGGACTAGCGGGGGCACAGATACGCAGTATTTT.

The chain uses TRBV19 and TRBJ1-6; D is unresolved. V shed 5 bases and J shed 0 bases, with 14 bases lying between them. The germline CDR1 and CDR2 sequences are LNHDA and SQIVND (reference sequence). The CDR3 extends over 17 amino acids. The CDR3 sequence: CASSQRAGSSYNSPLHF. The CDR3 bases are TGTGCCAGTAGTCAAAGGGCGGGGAGCTCCTATAATTCACCCCTCCACTTT. Drawing the rest from reference TRBV19 and TRBJ1-6, the complete variable domain is DGGITQSPKYLFRKEGQNVTLSCEQNLNHDAMYWYRQDPGQGLRLIYYSQIVNDFQKGDIAEGYSVSREKKESFPLTVTSAQKNPTAFYLCASSQRAGSSYNSPLHFGNGTRLTVT.

V is TRBV10-3 and J is TRBJ1-2; 7 positions match TRBD1. The CDR3 is 13 residues long. Trimming took 2 bases from V and 7 from J; bases not matched to a gene: 4. CDR1 is ENHRY, CDR2 SYGVKD, per germline. CDR3 coding DNA: TGTGCCATCAGTGAGAAGGGGGCAGGTGGCTACACCTTC. Translating it yields CAISEKGAGGYTF.

The chain has TRBV11-2 and TRBJ2-3; TRBD2 aligns across 14 bases. CDR3 size: 16 residues. Trimming at V came to 5 bases and at J to 6 bases, leaving 7 bases not matched to a gene. Germline V gene sequence: CDR1 SGHAT, CDR2 FQNNGV. The CDR3 coding sequence is TGTGCCAGCAGCGCCGGGACTAGCGGGGGCGGGGATACGCAGTATTTT. This encodes CASSAGTSGGGDTQYF.

This clone came up once. The CDR3 reads CASSQDDVRSSGNTIYF. DNA of the CDR3: TGCGCCAGCAGCCAAGATGACGTGCGGAGCTCTGGAAACACCATATATTTT. The chain is built from TRBV4-3 and TRBJ1-3, with unresolved D. Germline loops: CDR1 LGHNA, CDR2 YSLEER. CDR3 size: 17 residues. V was clipped by 0 bases and J by 0 bases, with 12 bases between them.

V is TRBV9 and J is TRBJ2-3; D gene ambiguous. The CDR3 runs 15 residues. Trimming took 0 bases from V and 2 from J, leaving 10 bases between them. The germline V gene has CDR1 SGDLS and CDR2 YYNGEE. The DNA of the CDR3 is TGTGCCAGCAGCGTAGAGGGCTCTTCCACAGATACGCAGTATTTT. The encoded protein is CASSVEGSSTDTQYF.

The chain links TRBV4-3 to TRBJ1-4; unclear D gene. V lost 6 bases and J lost 0, with 8 bases in between. The CDR3 loop spans 14 amino acids. Germline lookup yields CDR1 LGHNA and CDR2 YSLEER. The CDR3 region is CASSRRATNEKLFF. The DNA for the CDR3 is TGCGCCAGCAGTCGTCGTGCAACTAATGAAAAACTGTTTTTT.

The chain joins TRBV29-1 to TRBJ2-1; a possible D gene is TRBD2 (5 bases). V was shortened by 3 bases and J by 12 bases, with 9 bases between the two germline ends. Per germline, CDR1 SQVTM and CDR2 ANQGSEA. The CDR3 spans 10 residues. Written as DNA, the CDR3 is TGCAGCGTTGAGGAGGCAGGGCAGTTCTTC. This codes for CSVEEAGQFF.

The V call is TRBV4-3, the J call TRBJ2-3; 11 nucleotides line up with TRBD2. This CDR3 comprises 15 residues. In germline, CDR1 is LGHNA, CDR2 YSLEER. Trimming at V came to 4 bases and at J to 3 bases, leaving 3 bases not matched to a gene. For the CDR3, the DNA is TGCGCCAGCAGCCCCCGACTAGCGGGGACAGATACGCAGTATTTT. Translation gives CASSPRLAGTDTQYF.

The V gene is TRBV6-5, the J gene TRBJ2-7; possible D gene TRBD2, 6 bases. There are 15 residues in the CDR3. V lost 6 bases to trimming and J lost 1 base, with 16 bases between them. CDR1 and CDR2 from the germline V gene are MNHEY and SVGAGI. The CDR3 here is CASSQMAGGSYEQYF. CDR3 sequence (DNA): TGTGCCAGCAGCCAGATGGCAGGAGGGTCCTACGAGCAGTACTTC.

The chain links TRBV4-3 to TRBJ2-7, with 9 bases matching TRBD1. This CDR3 contains 14 residues. V was clipped by 4 bases and J by 7 bases; unmatched bases: 8. Per the germline V gene, CDR1 is LGHNA and CDR2 is YSLEER. The CDR3 nucleotides are TGCGCCAGCAGCCCTGGACAGGGGAGCGGGGAGCAGTACTTC. It translates to CASSPGQGSGEQYF.

The chain uses TRBV29-1 and TRBJ2-1; 11 bases fit TRBD2. The germline V gene has CDR1 SQVTM and CDR2 ANQGSEA. The V segment lost 2 bases and the J segment 6 bases; nucleotides outside the gene matches: 6. The CDR3 covers 15 residues. The CDR3 DNA follows: TGCAGCGTTGAAAGCGGGACTAGCGGACCCAATGAGCAGTTCTTC. It is translated as CSVESGTSGPNEQFF.

V is TRBV19 and J is TRBJ1-5; TRBD1 is a possible D gene (6 bases). CDR1 and CDR2 (germline): LNHDA, SQIVND (reference sequence). Between the trimmed V and J ends, which lost 11 bases and 3 bases, there was a span of 20 bases. The CDR3 contains 15 residues. The CDR3 DNA follows: TGTGCCTCCCATACGACCTACAGGGACAATCAGCCCCAGCATTTT. Its translation is CASHTTYRDNQPQHF.

The V gene is TRBV5-1, the J gene TRBJ2-3; 9 nucleotides line up with TRBD2. Germline assignment: CDR1 SGHRS and CDR2 YFSETQ. Germline trimming cut 3 bases from V and 4 bases from J; bases unmatched to any gene: 6. The CDR3 extends over 15 amino acids. This CDR3 is CASSSFSGSADTQYF. CDR3 DNA sequence: TGCGCCAGCAGCTCGTTTAGCGGGAGTGCAGATACGCAGTATTTT. Based on the CDR3 plus reference TRBV5-1 and TRBJ2-3, the full variable domain is KAGVTQTPRYLIKTRGQQVTLSCSPISGHRSVSWYQQTPGQGLQFLFEYFSETQRNKGNFPGRFSGRQFSNSRSEMNVSTLELGDSALYLCASSSFSGSADTQYFGPGTRLTVL.

This clone was counted once. The gene calls are TRBV5-8 and TRBJ2-7, with 7 bases identical to TRBD1. The CDR3 covers 19 residues. The junction had 20 bases not matched to a gene; V was cut back by 1 base and J by 4 bases. CDR1 and CDR2 (germline): SGHTS, YDEGEE. CDR3 bases: TGTGCCAGCAGCTTGACCGACAGGGACACCGGTAAGCGGATATACGAGCAGTACTTC. The encoded protein is CASSLTDRDTGKRIYEQYF.

The genes are TRBV7-9 and TRBJ1-1, with D maybe TRBD1 (5 bases). V lost 8 bases and J lost 7, with 8 bases in between. The CDR3 covers 10 residues. CDR1 is SEHNR, CDR2 FQNEAQ, per germline (reference sequence). CDR3 sequence (DNA): TGTGCCAGCGAGACAGTTGAAGCTTTCTTT. Protein sequence: CASETVEAFF. The full variable domain, with the rest looked up from reference TRBV7-9 and TRBJ1-1, is DTGVSQNPRHKITKRGQNVTFRCDPISEHNRLYWYRQTLGQGPEFLTYFQNEAQLEKSRLLSDRFSAERPKGSFSTLEIQRTEQGDSAMYLCASETVEAFFGQGTRLTVV.

The rearrangement joins TRBV5-5 to TRBJ2-7; D may correspond to TRBD1 or TRBD2 (5 bases each). V was pared by 1 base and J by 7 bases, with 12 bases between. The CDR3 runs 13 residues. From germline, CDR1 is SGHKS and CDR2 YYEKEE (reference sequence). Here the CDR3 reads CASSLLRGREQYF. For the CDR3, the DNA is TGTGCCAGCAGCTTGCTGAGGGGCCGGGAGCAGTACTTC.

The rearrangement uses TRBV15 and TRBJ2-3; 8 nucleotides match TRBD2. There are 17 residues in the CDR3. The germline gives CDR1 LNHNV, CDR2 YYDKDF (reference sequence). V gave up 1 base and J gave up 1 base; unmatched junction bases: 7. The CDR3 here is CATSRAGWGLGTDTQYF. CDR3 coding DNA: TGTGCCACCAGCAGAGCAGGGTGGGGACTAGGCACAGATACGCAGTATTTT.

The V and J genes are TRBV4-3 and TRBJ1-5; D unresolved. The germline V gene has CDR1 LGHNA and CDR2 YSLEER. CDR3 length equals 13 residues. V lost 0 bases, J lost 7 bases, and 7 bases lay in between. The CDR3 nucleotides read TGCGCCAGCAGCCAAGATAGAGGGCAGCCCCAGCATTTT. This gives the protein CASSQDRGQPQHF.

This sequence joins TRBV6-6 and TRBJ2-3; unclear D gene. Germline lookup yields CDR1 MNHNY and CDR2 SVGAGI (reference sequence). This CDR3 has 15 residues. V was clipped by 4 bases and J by 2 bases, with 13 bases between them. In nucleotides, the CDR3 is TGTGCCAGCAGTTCCGTCGTTTCCCTCACAGATACGCAGTATTTT. Translation gives CASSSVVSLTDTQYF.